The clone carrying this TCR beta chain was counted a few times. The data derive from a study of blood T cell repertoires in COVID-19. Whole-study context: PBMCs, B-cell-depleted T cells, or T cells were the source of the cDNA or gDNA that made up the material.

V lost 0 bases and J lost 3, with 9 bases in between. CDR1 SGHNT and CDR2 YENEEA come from the germline V gene. The CDR3 contains 14 residues. Assignment of participants to cohorts was predicated upon participant-reported clinical history. Cohort 3 donors counted as recovered after two negative PCRs, clearance, or resolved symptoms. Authors' processing steps: Reference gene primer amplification yielded estimated nucleated cell counts. The assay was immunoSEQ multiplex PCR, and TCRdb's table has in-frame clones only and misses some. D and trimming come from the DNA, and the V and J calls and clone size come from that table. This sample yields under 300,000 clones, of which 75% to 90% are seen a single time; around 10% belongs to the top ten.

Sequenced sample: PBMCs or T cells enriched from blood (not recorded which). The chain carries TRBV11-3 and TRBJ2-7; weak D call: TRBD2 (5 bases). This TCR came from a middle-aged man who had recovered from COVID-19. The CDR3 spells CASSLDAGGYEQYF. The CDR3, as DNA: TGTGCCAGCAGCTTAGATGCAGGAGGCTACGAGCAGTACTTC.